This T cell receptor beta chain was observed in a study of regulatory T cells in long-lasting Graves disease. The overall study: Those with persistent Graves' disease had received antithyroid drugs for over 5 years with positive TSH receptor antibodies.

As to time point: persistent/refractory GD, antithyroid drugs over 5 years with positive TRAb. Following extraction of RNA from PBMCs, that RNA was used to make the TCR library. The sample holds many counts of this clonotype. V was trimmed by 6 bases and J by 0 bases, leaving 6 bases between them. The germline V gene encodes CDR1 MNHEY and CDR2 SMNVEV (reference sequence). CDR3 size: 13 residues. CDR3 regions were amplified by Arm-PCR using iRepertoire HTBI primers to build TCR beta libraries. One entry per CDR3 protein, called by TCRdb with MiXCR from the multiplex PCR reads. The table has 350,000 to 450,000 distinct CDR3 sequences, roughly a fifth seen once.

This receptor was obtained from a female donor with Graves disease. V gene TRBV27 combines with J gene TRBJ1-5; D gene unclear. Specimen: peripheral blood mononuclear cells (PBMCs), collected when the disease was refractory, from a patient treated with antithyroid drugs. CDR3 coding DNA: TGTGCCAGCAGGATCAATAGCAATCAGCCCCAGCATTTT. Translation: CASRINSNQPQHF.